Listed below are T cell receptor beta chains from one sample, sequenced in a study of T cell repertoires in cytomegalovirus infection. Their specific antigens are unknown. TCRdb re-called the reads through MiXCR, storing one row per CDR3 protein. This sample carries under 150,000 distinct CDR3 sequences, more than 20% of them seen once, and the ten largest clones take roughly 35%. The sequenced sample consisted of PBMCs, sequenced either directly or after in vitro stimulation (not recorded which). Every receptor here comes from a human donor in good health (CMV status not recorded). Some clones in this sample may be carry-over from other donors' samples. Each CDR3 is given with its conserved first and last residue. The order of the fields is V gene, J gene, D gene, clone size, CDR3 protein, CDR3 DNA. D genes are given only for firm matches. Size is stated for part of the rows, as once, few or many counts, or as a class when the clone is expanded.

>TRBV7-2|TRBJ1-2|-|-
CASSLAGSRYGYTF
TGTGCCAGCAGCTTAGCGGGAAGCCGCTATGGCTACACCTTC
>TRBV27|TRBJ1-5|TRBD1|-
CASRGFYRGLVDFQPQHF
TGTGCCAGCAGGGGCTTTTACAGGGGGCTGGTGGATTTCCAGCCCCAGCATTTT
>TRBV12-3/TRBV12-4|TRBJ2-2|-|few
CASSLLMGLQNTGELFF
TGTGCCAGCAGCCTGTTAATGGGACTTCAAAACACCGGGGAGCTGTTTTTT
>TRBV7-2|TRBJ2-3|TRBD2|many
CASSSDGGRTDTQYF
TGTGCCAGCAGTTCTGACGGCGGGAGAACAGATACGCAGTATTTT
>TRBV18|TRBJ1-5|TRBD1|-
CASSPGTGVNQPQHF
TGTGCCAGCTCCCCAGGGACAGGGGTTAATCAGCCCCAGCATTTT
>TRBV7-2|TRBJ1-2|-|many
CASSPGSLVGYGYTF
TGTGCCAGCAGCCCGGGGAGTTTAGTCGGCTATGGCTACACCTTC
>TRBV6-1|TRBJ2-7|-|-
CASSDAQEQYF
TGTGCCAGCAGTGATGCTCAGGAGCAGTACTTC
>TRBV4-1|TRBJ2-2|TRBD2|-
CASSQETGLAGVGGELFF
TGCGCCAGCAGCCAAGAGACCGGACTAGCGGGAGTTGGCGGGGAGCTGTTTTTT
>TRBV7-2|TRBJ2-7|TRBD2|many
CASSLEASGLYEQYF
TGTGCCAGCAGCTTAGAGGCTAGCGGGCTCTACGAGCAGTACTTC
>TRBV6-5|TRBJ2-7|-|few
CASSYSTGAGGTYEQYF
TGTGCCAGCAGTTACTCCACTGGGGCAGGAGGTACCTACGAGCAGTACTTC
>TRBV19|TRBJ2-1|-|few
CASSTRDLPTEQFF
TGTGCCAGTAGTACCCGGGACCTTCCGACTGAGCAGTTCTTC
>TRBV7-2|TRBJ2-3|-|few
CASSFWADTDTQYF
TGTGCCAGCAGCTTCTGGGCAGACACAGATACGCAGTATTTT
>TRBV19|TRBJ2-2|-|-
CASSDSVTTANTGELFF
TGTGCCAGTAGTGATTCCGTCACAACTGCGAACACCGGGGAGCTGTTTTTT
>TRBV19|TRBJ2-2|-|once
CASSFLEGINTGELFF
TGTGCCAGTAGTTTCCTCGAAGGTATAAACACCGGGGAGCTGTTTTTT
>TRBV23-1|TRBJ2-1|-|-
CASSHGFINEQFF
TGCGCCAGCAGTCATGGCTTTATCAATGAGCAGTTCTTC
>TRBV6-1|TRBJ2-3|TRBD2|-
CASSSPRLAGTDTQYF
TGTGCCAGCAGCTCCCCCAGACTAGCGGGCACAGATACGCAGTATTTT
>TRBV7-6|TRBJ2-2|-|few
CASSLIQGTGELFF
TGTGCCAGCAGCTTAATCCAGGGCACCGGGGAGCTGTTTTTT
>TRBV19|TRBJ1-1|-|-
CASSMATGHGTEAFF
TGTGCCAGTAGTATGGCCACAGGGCATGGCACTGAAGCTTTCTTT
>TRBV6-2/TRBV6-3|TRBJ2-3|TRBD1|-
CASSSPPGGEGDTQYF
TGTGCCAGCAGTTCCCCCCCAGGGGGCGAGGGAGATACGCAGTATTTT
>TRBV6-6|TRBJ2-1|-|few
CASNTRGSNEQFF
TGTGCCAGCAATACAAGGGGGAGCAATGAGCAGTTCTTC
>TRBV20-1|TRBJ1-5|-|few
CSARGRTLNQPQHF
TGCAGTGCTAGAGGACGGACCCTCAATCAGCCCCAGCATTTT
>TRBV12-3/TRBV12-4|TRBJ2-1|-|few
CASSFFGTPEQFF
TGTGCCAGCAGTTTTTTTGGGACCCCCGAGCAGTTCTTC
>TRBV7-9|TRBJ2-2|-|few
CASSPAGDSGNTGELFF
TGTGCCAGCAGCCCGGCCGGCGATAGTGGGAACACCGGGGAGCTGTTTTTT
>TRBV4-1|TRBJ2-2|-|once
CASSGVFGGGILNTGELFF
TGCGCCAGCAGCGGGGTCTTCGGAGGGGGTATCTTGAACACCGGGGAGCTGTTTTTT
>TRBV7-3|TRBJ2-5|TRBD2|few
CASSPGGDGATQYF
TGTGCCAGCAGCCCGGGGGGGGACGGGGCGACCCAGTACTTC
>TRBV7-7|TRBJ2-2|TRBD1|few
CASSLSQGVAGELFF
TGTGCCAGCAGCTTAAGCCAGGGGGTCGCCGGGGAGCTGTTTTTT